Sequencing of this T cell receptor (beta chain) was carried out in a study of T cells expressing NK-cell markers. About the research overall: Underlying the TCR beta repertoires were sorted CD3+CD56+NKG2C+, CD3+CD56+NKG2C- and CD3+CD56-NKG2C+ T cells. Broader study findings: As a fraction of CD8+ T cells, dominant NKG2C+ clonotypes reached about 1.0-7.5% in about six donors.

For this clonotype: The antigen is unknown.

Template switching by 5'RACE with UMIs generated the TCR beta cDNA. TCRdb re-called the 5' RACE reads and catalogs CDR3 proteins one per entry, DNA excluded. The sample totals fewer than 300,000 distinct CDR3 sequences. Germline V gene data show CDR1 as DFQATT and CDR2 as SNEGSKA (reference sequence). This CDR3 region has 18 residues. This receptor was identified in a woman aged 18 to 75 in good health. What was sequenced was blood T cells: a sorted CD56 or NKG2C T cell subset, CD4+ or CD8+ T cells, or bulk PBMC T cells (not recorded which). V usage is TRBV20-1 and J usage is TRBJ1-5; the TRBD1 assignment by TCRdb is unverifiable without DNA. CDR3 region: CSAREPRQGWGSNQPQHF.